This passage covers 15 T cell receptor beta chains from one sample sequenced in a study of immune cell composition in non-small cell lung cancer. Some clones are missing from TCRdb's copy, which holds only in-frame ones; the method was immunoSEQ multiplex PCR. Altogether 3,200 or so clones are present, around 75% being singletons, with the ten largest covering just under 30%. Normal lung was taken at the farthest possible site, at least 3 cm from tumour. Specimen: non-adjacent lung tissue. The source of these receptors is a human donor with non-small cell lung cancer.

The chain has TRBV2 and TRBJ2-1; 10 nucleotides align to TRBD1. This CDR3 is built from 15 residues. Per germline, CDR1 SNHLY and CDR2 FYNNEI. The V segment lost 6 bases and the J segment 7 bases; nucleotides outside the gene matches: 9. CDR3 amino acids: CASRRGTGASNEQFF. Written as DNA, the CDR3 is TGTGCCAGCAGGAGAGGGACAGGGGCTAGTAATGAGCAGTTCTTC.

This clone has only a few counts. The CDR3 DNA is TGTGCCAGCAGTTCTGTGGGGGGAGCTAATGAAAAACTGTTTTTT. This translates into CASSSVGGANEKLFF. V usage is TRBV27 and J usage is TRBJ1-4; tentatively, D is TRBD1 (5 bases). The V gene's germline CDR1 is MNHEY and CDR2 SMNVEV (reference sequence). V was trimmed by 4 bases and J by 3 bases, leaving 12 bases between them. The CDR3 contains 15 residues.

The V and J genes are TRBV5-1 and TRBJ2-7; D may be TRBD1 (6 bases). Per the germline V gene, CDR1 is SGHRS and CDR2 is YFSETQ. V lost 0 bases to trimming and J lost 6 bases, with 10 bases between them. This CDR3 comprises 13 residues. The CDR3 protein is CASSLDRAVEQYF. DNA for the CDR3: TGCGCCAGCAGCTTGGACAGGGCGGTCGAGCAGTACTTC.

The gene calls are TRBV5-1 and TRBJ1-2; 9 bases match TRBD1. The V segment lost 4 bases and the J segment 4 bases; nucleotides outside the gene matches: 5. This CDR3 has 14 residues. CDR1 and CDR2 from the germline V gene are SGHRS and YFSETQ. DNA for the CDR3: TGCGCCAGCAGCGAACTACAGGGGGCCTATGGCTACACCTTC. Translating it yields CASSELQGAYGYTF.

The chain is built from TRBV27 and TRBJ1-1; possibly TRBD1 for D (5 bases). The CDR3 spans 14 residues. The germline gives CDR1 MNHEY, CDR2 SMNVEV (reference sequence). V lost 2 bases to trimming and J lost 7 bases, with 14 bases between them. CDR3 region: CASSLVGLGGEAFF. The CDR3 DNA follows: TGTGCCAGCAGTTTAGTAGGCTTGGGGGGTGAAGCTTTCTTT.

The rearrangement uses TRBV6-1 and TRBJ2-7; TRBD1 aligns across 10 bases. Germline assignment: CDR1 MNHNS and CDR2 SASEGT. The CDR3 totals 14 residues. The J segment lost 3 bases and the V segment lost 7 bases, leaving 6 bases of the junction unmatched. CDR3 coding DNA: TGTGCCAGCACCGCGTGGGACAGGGGCTACGAGCAGTACTTC. It yields the protein CASTAWDRGYEQYF.

This chain links TRBV5-6 with TRBJ2-7; 8 bases line up with TRBD1. Germline CDR1 reads SGHDT; CDR2 reads YYEEEE. There are 14 residues in the CDR3. The J segment lost 2 bases and the V segment lost 5 bases, leaving 6 bases of the junction unmatched. The CDR3 bases are TGTGCCAGCAGAAAGACAGGGGCTACCTACGAGCAGTACTTC. Translated: CASRKTGATYEQYF.

The gene calls are TRBV5-6 and TRBJ2-7, with D perhaps TRBD2 (5 bases). Germline CDR1 SGHDT, CDR2 YYEEEE. The V end was cut by 0 bases, the J end by 6 bases, with 19 bases between. The CDR3 is 16 residues long. In DNA, the CDR3 is TGTGCCAGCAGCTTGGCCAGGAGGCCATCGAATCCCGAGCAGTACTTC. This translates into CASSLARRPSNPEQYF.

The chain employs TRBV14 and TRBJ1-5, with D maybe TRBD1 (6 bases). The V end was cut by 5 bases, the J end by 4 bases, with 15 bases between. CDR3 length: 15 amino acids. Germline V lookup: CDR1 SGHDN, CDR2 FVKESK. The CDR3 region has the DNA TGTGCCAGCAGCATCGAACAGGGTGGTAATCAGCCCCAGCATTTT. It translates to CASSIEQGGNQPQHF.

The chain joins TRBV12-5 to TRBJ1-1; D unresolved. V was trimmed by 5 bases and J by 2 bases, leaving 6 bases between them. In germline, CDR1 is LGHNT, CDR2 FRNRAP. This CDR3 comprises 12 residues. Here the CDR3 DNA reads TGTGCTAGTGGTCAGTCCAACACTGAAGCTTTCTTT. This gives the protein CASGQSNTEAFF. The entire variable domain, with the rest obtained from reference TRBV12-5 and TRBJ1-1, is as follows: DARVTQTPRHKVTEMGQEVTMRCQPILGHNTVFWYRQTMMQGLELLAYFRNRAPLDDSGMPKDRFSAEMPDATLATLKIQPSEPRDSAVYFCASGQSNTEAFFGQGTRLTVV.

This chain links TRBV11-3 with TRBJ2-2; TRBD2 matches at 7 bases. Germline V gene lookup returns CDR1 SGHNT and CDR2 YENEEA. This CDR3 contains 14 residues. J was trimmed by 7 bases and V by 5 bases; bases with no gene match: 7. CDR3 sequence (DNA): TGTGCCAGCAGCCCCAGGGAGGGAGTCGGGGAGCTGTTTTTT. This sequence encodes CASSPREGVGELFF.

The chain is built from TRBV7-2 and TRBJ2-3; 12 positions match TRBD2. CDR3 length: 18 amino acids. Germline lookup yields CDR1 SGHTA and CDR2 FQGNSA. V lost 1 base to trimming and J lost 6 bases; unmatched junction nucleotides: 11. The CDR3 spells CASSLGEASGRVADTQYF. For the CDR3, the DNA is TGTGCCAGCAGCTTAGGAGAGGCTAGCGGGAGGGTAGCGGATACGCAGTATTTT.

CDR3 nucleotides: TGTGCCAGCACGAGACTCACCGGGGAGCTGTTTTTT. As protein: CASTRLTGELFF. This rearrangement joins TRBV28 to TRBJ2-2; D not certain. Germline V gives CDR1 MDHEN, CDR2 SYDVKM. Trimming left V 7 bases short and J 4 bases short, with 7 bases between. This CDR3 is 12 amino acids long.

This clone has just one count. The rearrangement links TRBV29-1 to TRBJ2-3, with 9 bases matching TRBD1. CDR1 is SQVTM, CDR2 ANQGSEA, per germline. V lost 5 bases, J lost 1 base, and 10 bases stayed unmatched. The length of the CDR3 is 16 residues. CDR3 in amino acids: CSVTIGRDRGTDTQYF. CDR3 in DNA: TGCAGCGTTACGATCGGCCGGGACAGGGGCACAGATACGCAGTATTTT.

Notes on this clone: Other DNA sequences from this sample encode an identical CDR3 as well. The chain combines TRBV7-3 with TRBJ2-3; weak D call: TRBD2 (5 bases). This CDR3 spans 14 amino acids. Germline assignment: CDR1 SGHTA and CDR2 FQGTGA. V gave up 3 bases and J gave up 0 bases, with 7 bases separating them. CDR3 residues: CASSFGGSTDTQYF. The CDR3 DNA reads TGTGCCAGCAGCTTCGGCGGGAGCACAGATACGCAGTATTTT.